This paragraph reports one TCR beta chain. This clone's antigen is unknown. Base qualities are not provided; no much larger clone lies one nucleotide away. The TCR beta CDR3 regions were amplified from RNA transcripts. For the first round of RT-PCR on the TCR CDR3, the HTBI primer set was used together with the Qiagen OneStep RT-PCR kit. Libraries were constructed in a second round of multiplex PCR, after which size selection and purification were carried out. Sequencing of the libraries was done on an Illumina HiSeq2000 using paired-end 100 bp reads. In the original analysis: Raw data were processed with SOAPnuke, discarding reads with adapters, uncalled bases, mean Phred below 15, or no exact constant-primer or identifier match. High-quality paired reads were merged with COPE v1.2.5, and unique nucleotide sequences were defined as clonotypes. MiTCR v1.1 was used to align the clonotypes against IMGT TRBV, TRBD and TRBJ reference segments. The analysis was restricted to V-J combinations with a frequency above 0.0001, which together covered 99% to 99.2% of the repertoires. A TCS score was defined as the ratio between F50 (clonal expansion) and ExV (chaos), using BLOSUM62-based TCRdist between CDR3 peptides within each V-J. Welch's t-statistics and random forest reduced 514 V-J features to 10 to 15, which were used in a naive Bayes classifier (R e1071). TCRdb took the public reads, trimmed them with fastp at Q25, ran MiXCR for clone calling and kept in-frame beta chains. Each CDR3 protein gets just one entry, which takes the most common genes and DNA from the rows behind it. The V and J calls reflect TCRdb's pipeline rather than the authors' work. Present in this sample are around 300,000 distinct CDR3 sequences, roughly 15% of which were seen just once. The top ten clonotypes cover around 30% of the sample.

The record originates from a study of T cells in Graves' hyperthyroidism and ophthalmopathy (dated by TCRdb to about 2019). The study in broad terms: Peripheral blood was collected at initial diagnosis, before any treatment. TCR V-J signatures able to tell the groups apart were searched for in a discovery cohort of 90 to 100 patients, of whom roughly 42 had Graves' ophthalmopathy and more than 55 had stable Graves' hyperthyroidism. Whether ophthalmopathy could be predicted prospectively was tested in an independent validation cohort made up of fewer than 20 hyperthyroidism patients plus 17 patients who later progressed to ophthalmopathy. For training and testing, the approximately 92 patients in the discovery cohort were randomly divided in a 7:3 ratio. Thyroid tissue and blood T-cell repertoires from more than five Graves' hyperthyroidism patients were also compared in the study. Once sampling was done, hyperthyroidism patients were given methimazole at a starting dose of 30 mg daily, whereas ophthalmopathy patients were given high-dose intravenous methylprednisolone. The paper describes TCR Vbeta CDR3 sequencing of 140 or so peripheral blood samples, made up of roughly 40 ophthalmopathy patients, over 70 hyperthyroidism patients and 17 progressor patients. Summary of the overall study and its limitations: Sample size was not statistically predetermined, and blinding of investigators to group allocation was not performed. During validation, the model predicted progression to ophthalmopathy a median of approximately 6.5 months ahead of onset, with roughly 65% sensitivity and roughly 72% specificity. Most expanded thyroid clonotypes (frequency above 0.001) were also detected in blood, a finding suggesting that blood repertoires may reflect thyroid immune responses. Ophthalmopathy was separated from stable hyperthyroidism by a 13 V-J signature model, with approximately 90% sensitivity and about 81% specificity obtained in cross-validation and 80%/75% obtained in testing.

Hyperthyroidism patients were newly diagnosed, had a disease duration of under 2 months, and were aged 18 to 65 years. The study excluded patients with uncontrolled infections, other autoimmune diseases, pregnancy or lactation. Diagnoses were based on clinical symptoms, serum thyroxine and TRAb, thyroid ultrasound and orbital computed tomography. Blood from progressor patients was drawn when they were first diagnosed with hyperthyroidism, before any ophthalmopathy symptoms appeared. PBMCs were separated from over 9 ml of fresh peripheral blood using Ficoll-Paque density gradient centrifugation. Patients classed as progressors first received a Graves' hyperthyroidism diagnosis and then went on to develop ophthalmopathy during follow-up. Total RNA was extracted with Trizol reagent, and quality was checked on an Agilent 2100 Bioanalyzer. Trimming at the junction amounts to 1 base on V and 3 bases on J, and the germline ends lie 6 bases apart. There are 13 amino acids in the CDR3, from cysteine to phenylalanine inclusive. Only CDR3 DNA is held: 39 bases, read in frame from base 1. The CDR1 and CDR2 encoded by the germline V gene are SGDLS and YYNGEE.

In this chain, TRBV9 is recombined with TRBJ2-3; the D gene lacks a confident call. The origin of this receptor is a woman aged 45-59 years with Graves' hyperthyroidism that later progressed to Graves' ophthalmopathy. Sequenced input: blood. The CDR3: CASSVSRTDTQYF. The DNA sequence reads TGTGCCAGCAGCGTAAGTCGGACAGATACGCAGTATTTT.